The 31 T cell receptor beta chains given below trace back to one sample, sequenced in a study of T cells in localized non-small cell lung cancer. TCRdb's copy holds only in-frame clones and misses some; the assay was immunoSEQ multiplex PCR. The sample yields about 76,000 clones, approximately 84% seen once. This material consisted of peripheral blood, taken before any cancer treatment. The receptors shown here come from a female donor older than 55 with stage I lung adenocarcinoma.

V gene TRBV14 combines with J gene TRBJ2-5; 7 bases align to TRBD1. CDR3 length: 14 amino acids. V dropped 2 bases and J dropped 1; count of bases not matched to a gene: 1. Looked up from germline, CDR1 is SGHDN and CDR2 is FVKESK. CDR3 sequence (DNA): TGTGCCAGCAGCCAAACAGGGGTCCAAGAGACCCAGTACTTC. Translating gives CASSQTGVQETQYF.

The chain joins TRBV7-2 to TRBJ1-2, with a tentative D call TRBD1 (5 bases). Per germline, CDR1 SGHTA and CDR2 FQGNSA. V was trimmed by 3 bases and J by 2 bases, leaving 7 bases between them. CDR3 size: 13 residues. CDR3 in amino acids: CASSFRGNYGYTF. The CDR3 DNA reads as TGTGCCAGCAGCTTTCGGGGGAACTATGGCTACACCTTC.

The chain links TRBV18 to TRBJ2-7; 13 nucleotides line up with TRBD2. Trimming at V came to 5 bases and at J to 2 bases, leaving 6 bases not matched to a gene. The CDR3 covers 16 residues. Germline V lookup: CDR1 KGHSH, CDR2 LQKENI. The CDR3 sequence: CASSSRTSGGTYEQYF. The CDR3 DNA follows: TGTGCCAGCTCATCCCGGACTAGCGGGGGTACCTACGAGCAGTACTTC.

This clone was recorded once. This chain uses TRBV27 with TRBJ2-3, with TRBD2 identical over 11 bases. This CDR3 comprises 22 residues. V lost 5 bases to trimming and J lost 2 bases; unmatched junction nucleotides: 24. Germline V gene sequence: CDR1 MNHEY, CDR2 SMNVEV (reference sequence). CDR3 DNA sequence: TGTGCCAGCAGTCGCCAGACTACTAGCGGGAGTTTCTTAGGGGGGAACACAGATACGCAGTATTTT. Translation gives CASSRQTTSGSFLGGNTDTQYF.

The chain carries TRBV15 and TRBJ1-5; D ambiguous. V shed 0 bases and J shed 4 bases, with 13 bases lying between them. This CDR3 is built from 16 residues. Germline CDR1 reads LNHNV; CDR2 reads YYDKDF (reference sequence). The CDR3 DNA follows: TGTGCCACCAGCAGAGAGACGGGCCCTGGGAATCAGCCCCAGCATTTT. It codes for CATSRETGPGNQPQHF.

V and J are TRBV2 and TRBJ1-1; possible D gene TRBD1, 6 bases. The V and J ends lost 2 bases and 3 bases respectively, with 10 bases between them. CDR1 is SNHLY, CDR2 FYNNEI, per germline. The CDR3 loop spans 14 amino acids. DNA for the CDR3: TGTGCCAGCAGTGAAACAGGGTTTGACACTGAAGCTTTCTTT. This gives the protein CASSETGFDTEAFF.

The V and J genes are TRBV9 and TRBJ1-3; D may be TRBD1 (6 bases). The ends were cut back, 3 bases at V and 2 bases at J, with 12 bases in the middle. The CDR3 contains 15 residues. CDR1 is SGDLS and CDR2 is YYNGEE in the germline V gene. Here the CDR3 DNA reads TGTGCCAGCAGCGCCCAAGGGGGGCCTGGAAACACCATATATTTT. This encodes CASSAQGGPGNTIYF. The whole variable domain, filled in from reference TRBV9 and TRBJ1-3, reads DSGVTQTPKHLITATGQRVTLRCSPRSGDLSVYWYQQSLDQGLQFLIQYYNGEERAKGNILERFSAQQFPDLHSELNLSSLELGDSALYFCASSAQGGPGNTIYFGEGSWLTVV.

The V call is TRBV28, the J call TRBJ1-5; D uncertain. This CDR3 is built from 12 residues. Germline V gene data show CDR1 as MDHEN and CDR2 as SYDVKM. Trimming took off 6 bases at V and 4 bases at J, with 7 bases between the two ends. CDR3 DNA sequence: TGTGCCAGCAGAGTTTTAAATCAGCCCCAGCATTTT. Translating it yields CASRVLNQPQHF.

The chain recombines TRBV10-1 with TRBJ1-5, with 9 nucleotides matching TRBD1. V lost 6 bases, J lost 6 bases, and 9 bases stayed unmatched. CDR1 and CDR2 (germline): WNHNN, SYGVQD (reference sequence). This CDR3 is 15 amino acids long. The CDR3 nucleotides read TGCGCCAGCAGGAACCCGGGACAGGGCTTTCAGCCCCAGCATTTT. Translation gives CASRNPGQGFQPQHF.

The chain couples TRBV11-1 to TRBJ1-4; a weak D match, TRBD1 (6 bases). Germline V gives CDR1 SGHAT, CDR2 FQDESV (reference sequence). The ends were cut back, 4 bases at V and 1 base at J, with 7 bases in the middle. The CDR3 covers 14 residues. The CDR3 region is CASSSDRTNEKLFF. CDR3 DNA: TGTGCCAGCAGCTCGGACAGAACTAATGAAAAACTGTTTTTT.

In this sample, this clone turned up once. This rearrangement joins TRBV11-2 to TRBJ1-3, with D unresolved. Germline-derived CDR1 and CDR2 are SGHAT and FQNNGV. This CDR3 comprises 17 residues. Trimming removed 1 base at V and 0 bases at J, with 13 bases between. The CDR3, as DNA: TGTGCCAGCAGCTTAGTAGGCAGGACCTACTCTGGAAACACCATATATTTT. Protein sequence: CASSLVGRTYSGNTIYF. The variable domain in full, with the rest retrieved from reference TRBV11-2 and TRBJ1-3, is EAGVAQSPRYKIIEKRQSVAFWCNPISGHATLYWYQQILGQGPKLLIQFQNNGVVDDSQLPKDRFSAERLKGVDSTLKIQPAKLEDSAVYLCASSLVGRTYSGNTIYFGEGSWLTVV.

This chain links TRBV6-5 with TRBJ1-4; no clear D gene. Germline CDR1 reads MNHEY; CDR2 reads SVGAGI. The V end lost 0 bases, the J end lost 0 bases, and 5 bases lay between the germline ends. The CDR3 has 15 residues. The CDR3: CASSYSETTNEKLFF. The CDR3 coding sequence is TGTGCCAGCAGTTACTCAGAGACAACTAATGAAAAACTGTTTTTT.

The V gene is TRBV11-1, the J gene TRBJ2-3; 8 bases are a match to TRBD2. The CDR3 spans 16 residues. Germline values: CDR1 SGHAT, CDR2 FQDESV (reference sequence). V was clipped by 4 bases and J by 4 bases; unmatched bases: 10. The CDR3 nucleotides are TGTGCCAGCAGCTCCCAGGCGGGAGGACCAGCAGATACGCAGTATTTT. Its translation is CASSSQAGGPADTQYF.

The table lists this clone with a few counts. The CDR3 loop reads CASSQDRGHGYTF. The CDR3 DNA is TGCGCCAGCAGCCAGGACAGGGGGCATGGCTACACCTTC. The chain recombines TRBV4-1 with TRBJ1-2; TRBD1 matches 11 bases. The CDR3 sequence is 13 residues long. Germline CDR1 and CDR2: MGHRA and YSYEKL. Trimming removed 3 bases from V and 6 bases from J; junction bases left unmatched: 0.

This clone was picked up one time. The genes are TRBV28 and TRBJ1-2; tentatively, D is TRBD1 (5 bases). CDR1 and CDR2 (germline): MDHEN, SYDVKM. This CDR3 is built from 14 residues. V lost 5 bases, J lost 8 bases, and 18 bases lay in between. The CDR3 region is CASSPLRAGRGYTF. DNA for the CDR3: TGTGCCAGCAGTCCTCTGAGGGCAGGGCGCGGCTACACCTTC.

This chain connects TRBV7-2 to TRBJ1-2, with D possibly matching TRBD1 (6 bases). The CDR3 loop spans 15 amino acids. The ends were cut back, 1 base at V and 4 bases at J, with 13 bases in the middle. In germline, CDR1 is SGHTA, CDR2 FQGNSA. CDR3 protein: CASSLDQGLGYGYTF. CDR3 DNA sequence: TGTGCCAGCAGCTTAGATCAGGGGTTGGGCTATGGCTACACCTTC.

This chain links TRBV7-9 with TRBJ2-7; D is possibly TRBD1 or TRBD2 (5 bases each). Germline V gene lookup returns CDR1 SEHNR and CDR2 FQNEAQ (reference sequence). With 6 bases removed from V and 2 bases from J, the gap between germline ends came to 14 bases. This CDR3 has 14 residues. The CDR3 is CASRSSGGPYEQYF. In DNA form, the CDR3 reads TGTGCCAGCAGATCAAGTGGGGGTCCCTACGAGCAGTACTTC.

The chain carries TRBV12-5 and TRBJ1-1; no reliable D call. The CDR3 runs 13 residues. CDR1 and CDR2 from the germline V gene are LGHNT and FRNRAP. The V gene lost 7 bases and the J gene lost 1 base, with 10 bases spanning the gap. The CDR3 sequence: CASALEANTEAFF. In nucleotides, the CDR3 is TGTGCTAGTGCCCTGGAGGCGAACACTGAAGCTTTCTTT.

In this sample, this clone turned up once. The CDR3 protein is CASRGKRVIVQETQYF. In DNA form, the CDR3 reads TGTGCCAGCCGGGGCAAAAGGGTGATTGTCCAAGAGACCCAGTACTTC. The chain is built from TRBV12-1 and TRBJ2-5. TRBV12-1 is a listed pseudogene. This CDR3 contains 16 residues.

The CDR3 spells CASQQETQYF. CDR3 nucleotide sequence: TGTGCCAGCCAACAAGAGACCCAGTACTTC. J is TRBJ2-5 and V is TRBV2; no clear D gene. Germline V gives CDR1 SNHLY, CDR2 FYNNEI. The length of the CDR3 is 10 residues. The V gene lost 8 bases and the J gene lost 2 bases, with 3 bases spanning the gap.

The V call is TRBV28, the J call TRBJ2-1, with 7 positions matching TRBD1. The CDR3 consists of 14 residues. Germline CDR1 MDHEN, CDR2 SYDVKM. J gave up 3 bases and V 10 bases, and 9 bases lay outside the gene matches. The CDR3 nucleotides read TGTGCCACCACAGACAGGGCATTCTACAATGAGCAGTTCTTC. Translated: CATTDRAFYNEQFF. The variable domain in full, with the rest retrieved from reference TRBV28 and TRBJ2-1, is DVKVTQSSRYLVKRTGEKVFLECVQDMDHENMFWYRQDPGLGLRLIYFSYDVKMKEKGDIPEGYSVSREKKERFSLILESASTNQTSMYLCATTDRAFYNEQFFGPGTRLTVL.

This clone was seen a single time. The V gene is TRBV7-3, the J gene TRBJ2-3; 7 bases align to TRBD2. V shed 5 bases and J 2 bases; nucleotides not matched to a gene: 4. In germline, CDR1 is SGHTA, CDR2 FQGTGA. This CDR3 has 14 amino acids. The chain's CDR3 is CASSVRGITDTQYF. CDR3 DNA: TGTGCCAGCAGCGTGCGGGGGATCACAGATACGCAGTATTTT.

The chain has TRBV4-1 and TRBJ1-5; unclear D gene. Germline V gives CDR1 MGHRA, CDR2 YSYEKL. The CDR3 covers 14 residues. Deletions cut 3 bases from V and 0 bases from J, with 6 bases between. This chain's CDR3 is CASSQGYSNQPQHF. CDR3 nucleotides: TGCGCCAGCAGCCAGGGTTATAGCAATCAGCCCCAGCATTTT.

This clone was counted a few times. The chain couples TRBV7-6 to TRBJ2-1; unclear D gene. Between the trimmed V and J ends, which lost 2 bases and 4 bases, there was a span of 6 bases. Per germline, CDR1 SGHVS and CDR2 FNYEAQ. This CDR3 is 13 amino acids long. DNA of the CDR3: TGTGCCAGCAGCTTAACCATTTACAATGAGCAGTTCTTC. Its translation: CASSLTIYNEQFF.

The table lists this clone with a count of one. The chain's CDR3 is CASGQGGYEQYF. In nucleotides, the CDR3 is TGTGCGTCGGGACAGGGTGGGTACGAGCAGTACTTC. The chain links TRBV5-6 to TRBJ2-7; 9 bases align to TRBD1. The CDR3 is 12 amino acids. CDR1 and CDR2 (germline): SGHDT, YYEEEE.

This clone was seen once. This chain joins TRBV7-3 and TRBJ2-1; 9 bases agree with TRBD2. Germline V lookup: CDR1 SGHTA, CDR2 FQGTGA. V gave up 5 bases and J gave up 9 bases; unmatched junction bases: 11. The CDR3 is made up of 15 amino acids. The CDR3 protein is CASSPGTSRMTEQFF. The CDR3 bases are TGTGCCAGCAGCCCCGGGACTAGCCGAATGACTGAGCAGTTCTTC. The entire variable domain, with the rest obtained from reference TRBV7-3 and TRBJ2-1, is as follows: GAGVSQTPSNKVTEKGKYVELRCDPISGHTALYWYRQSLGQGPEFLIYFQGTGAADDSGLPNDRFFAVRPEGSVSTLKIQRTERGDSAVYLCASSPGTSRMTEQFFGPGTRLTVL.

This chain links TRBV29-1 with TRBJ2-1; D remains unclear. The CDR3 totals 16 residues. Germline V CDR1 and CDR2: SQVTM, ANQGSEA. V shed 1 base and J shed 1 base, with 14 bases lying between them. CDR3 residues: CSVEVLDSGSYNEQFF. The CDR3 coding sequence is TGCAGCGTTGAAGTCCTAGATTCGGGTTCCTACAATGAGCAGTTCTTC.

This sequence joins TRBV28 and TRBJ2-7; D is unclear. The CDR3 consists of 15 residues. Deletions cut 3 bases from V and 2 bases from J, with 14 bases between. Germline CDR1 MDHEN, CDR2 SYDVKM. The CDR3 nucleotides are TGTGCCAGCAGTTTTTTGTGGCAGAAACCCTACGAGCAGTACTTC. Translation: CASSFLWQKPYEQYF. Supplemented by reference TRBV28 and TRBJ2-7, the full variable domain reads DVKVTQSSRYLVKRTGEKVFLECVQDMDHENMFWYRQDPGLGLRLIYFSYDVKMKEKGDIPEGYSVSREKKERFSLILESASTNQTSMYLCASSFLWQKPYEQYFGPGTRLTVT.

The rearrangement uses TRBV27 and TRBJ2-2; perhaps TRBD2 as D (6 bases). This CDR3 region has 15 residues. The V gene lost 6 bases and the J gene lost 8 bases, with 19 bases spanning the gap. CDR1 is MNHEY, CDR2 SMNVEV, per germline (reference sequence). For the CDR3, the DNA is TGTGCCAGCAGCCGGACTATCGGGCAAGGGGGGGAGCTGTTTTTT. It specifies CASSRTIGQGGELFF.

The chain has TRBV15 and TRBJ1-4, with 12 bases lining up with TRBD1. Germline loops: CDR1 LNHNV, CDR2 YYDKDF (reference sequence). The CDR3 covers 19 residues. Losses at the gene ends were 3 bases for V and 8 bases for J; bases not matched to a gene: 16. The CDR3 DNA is TGTGCCACCAGCAGTCCCTTTGGGGCGGGACAGGGGGCTCGGGAAAAACTGTTTTTT. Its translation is CATSSPFGAGQGAREKLFF.

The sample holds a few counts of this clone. The CDR3 coding sequence is TGTGCCAGCAGCCCCGGGACAGGGTGGCAGCCCCAGCATTTT. This translates into CASSPGTGWQPQHF. V is TRBV7-2 and J is TRBJ1-5; the match to TRBD1 covers 9 bases. The CDR3 contains 14 residues. The ends lost 5 bases at V and 7 bases at J; junction bases unmatched: 6. Looked up from germline, CDR1 is SGHTA and CDR2 is FQGNSA.